This T cell receptor beta chain was retrieved from a study of patients and donors after allogeneic stem cell transplantation. TCRdb itself ran the RT-PCR reads through MiXCR, one entry per CDR3 protein. The table includes some 960,000 distinct CDR3 sequences, roughly 18% detected once. The V gene end was trimmed by 3 bases and the J gene end by 5 bases; junction bases not matched to a gene: 3. This CDR3 has 12 amino acids. Germline V gene sequence: CDR1 SQVTM, CDR2 ANQGSEA. The clonotype comes from a human donor who was either an allogeneic HSCT recipient or a stem cell or donor lymphocyte infusion donor (not recorded which). It is not recorded whose cells these are; they may come from a transplant donor. The chain recombines TRBV29-1 with TRBJ1-2; 7 positions agree with TRBD1. The sample taken for sequencing was blood, either unsorted or a sorted T cell fraction (not recorded which). The CDR3 coding sequence is TGCAGCGTTGAGGGCAGGGGGTATGGCTACACCTTC. As protein: CSVEGRGYGYTF.